These T cell receptor beta chains were read from a single sample in a study of response to subunit inactivated influenza vaccine. TCRdb redid the calling of the RT-PCR reads with MiXCR, one entry per CDR3 protein. This repertoire shows about 650,000 distinct CDR3 sequences, 13% to 15% found once; its top ten account for approximately 7.6%. The sequences come from PBMCs from blood, collected 14 days before vaccination. All receptors come from a man aged 50-59 years who received an inactivated influenza vaccine. CDR3s include the opening cysteine and the closing phenylalanine or tryptophan.

j_gene	v_gene	CDR3aa
TRBJ2-5	TRBV14	CASSRPKGIAGFLQETQYF
TRBJ2-2	TRBV9	CASSPGRLAENTGELFF
TRBJ1-1	TRBV7-9	CASSHGTPEAFF
TRBJ2-7	TRBV29-1	CSVGGGTYEQYF
TRBJ1-5	TRBV10-3	CAISEAGQSNQPQHF
TRBJ2-6	TRBV9	CASSSPFSGANVLTF
TRBJ1-4	TRBV28	CASKRGGDEKLFF
TRBJ2-3	TRBV6-2/TRBV6-3	CASIMAATDTQYF
TRBJ2-7	TRBV3-1	CASSSSGRLYEQYF
TRBJ2-7	TRBV18	CASSWQGSSYEQYF
TRBJ2-3	TRBV7-2	CASSQGQRRQYF
TRBJ1-2	TRBV10-3	CAITPDRSGYTF
TRBJ1-5	TRBV5-1	CASSLGGEGNQPQHF
TRBJ1-5	TRBV7-2	CASSYSSWGQPQHF
TRBJ1-2	TRBV7-8	CASSLGTTVNYGYTF
TRBJ2-5	TRBV20-1	CSARWPSIGGIMETQYF
TRBJ2-3	TRBV20-1	CSARDGSGGTQYF
TRBJ2-1	TRBV20-1	CSASSRNNEQFF
TRBJ1-5	TRBV30	CAWSVRGDTRQPQHF
TRBJ2-5	TRBV20-1	CSAREVGQETQYF
TRBJ2-3	TRBV10-2	CASRGWGEADADTQYF
TRBJ1-4	TRBV7-9	CASSRDKGIGEKLFF
TRBJ1-5	TRBV20-1	CSAFKTDPSQPQHF
TRBJ2-5	TRBV5-6	CASSLVNKQETQYF
TRBJ2-1	TRBV10-3	CAISTRLGAEQFF
TRBJ2-3	TRBV9	CASSVEGLAGEGADTQYF
TRBJ2-2	TRBV11-2	CASSLGPELFF
TRBJ2-1	TRBV29-1	CSVVGRFKSDEQFF
TRBJ1-3	TRBV28	CASNHPGTGGNTIYF
TRBJ2-1	TRBV11-2	CASSWLAVSYNEQFF
TRBJ2-3	TRBV12-3/TRBV12-4	CASSSTGQPSTDTQYF
TRBJ1-2	TRBV12-3/TRBV12-4	CASSPGTGGSYGYTF
TRBJ2-5	TRBV7-2	CASSFISGGRETQYF
TRBJ1-2	TRBV7-2	CASRDPGVGYGYTF
TRBJ2-7	TRBV10-3	CAISDSSYEQYF
TRBJ2-7	TRBV20-1	CSASRASGSYEQYF
TRBJ2-1	TRBV7-3	CASSLTGQGPYNEQFF